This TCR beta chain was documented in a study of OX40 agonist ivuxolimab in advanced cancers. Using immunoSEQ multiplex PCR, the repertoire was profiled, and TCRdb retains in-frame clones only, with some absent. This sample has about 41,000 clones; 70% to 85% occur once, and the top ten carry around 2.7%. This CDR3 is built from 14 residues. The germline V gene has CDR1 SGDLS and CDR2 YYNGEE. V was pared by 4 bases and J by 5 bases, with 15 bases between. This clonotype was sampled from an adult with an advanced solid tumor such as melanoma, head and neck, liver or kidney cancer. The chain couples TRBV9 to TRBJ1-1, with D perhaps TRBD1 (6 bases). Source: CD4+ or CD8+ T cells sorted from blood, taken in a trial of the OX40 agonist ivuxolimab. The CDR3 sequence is CASSQATGATEAFF. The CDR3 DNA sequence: TGTGCCAGCAGCCAGGCTACGGGGGCGACTGAAGCTTTCTTT. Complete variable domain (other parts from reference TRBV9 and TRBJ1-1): DSGVTQTPKHLITATGQRVTLRCSPRSGDLSVYWYQQSLDQGLQFLIQYYNGEERAKGNILERFSAQQFPDLHSELNLSSLELGDSALYFCASSQATGATEAFFGQGTRLTVV.